Following are 15 T cell receptor beta chains from one sample sequenced in a study of OX40 agonist ivuxolimab in advanced cancers. Measured with immunoSEQ multiplex PCR; TCRdb has only the in-frame clones, and not every one. Here the sample spans 87,000 or so clones, roughly 89% being singletons. The sample in question was CD4+ or CD8+ T cells sorted from blood, obtained in a trial of the OX40 agonist ivuxolimab. The receptors were gathered from an adult with an advanced solid tumor such as melanoma, head and neck, liver or kidney cancer.

The chain has TRBV27 and TRBJ2-3; TRBD1 agrees at 10 bases. The germline CDR1 and CDR2 sequences are MNHEY and SMNVEV (reference sequence). The ends lost 10 bases at V and 3 bases at J; junction bases unmatched: 13. The CDR3 sequence is 16 residues long. CDR3 residues: CATLSRGDRGTDTQYF. CDR3 nucleotide sequence: TGTGCCACCCTGTCCCGGGGGGACAGGGGTACAGATACGCAGTATTTT.

The gene calls are TRBV18 and TRBJ2-1; D is tentatively TRBD1 or TRBD2 (5 bases each). Germline values: CDR1 KGHSH, CDR2 LQKENI. V lost 2 bases and J 5 bases, leaving 10 bases between the germline ends. This CDR3 comprises 14 residues. The chain's CDR3 is CASSPGGDNNEQFF. CDR3 nucleotide sequence: TGTGCCAGCTCACCAGGGGGAGACAACAATGAGCAGTTCTTC. Full variable domain (remainder filled in from reference TRBV18 and TRBJ2-1): NAGVMQNPRHLVRRRGQEARLRCSPMKGHSHVYWYRQLPEEGLKFMVYLQKENIIDESGMPKERFSAEFPKEGPSILRIQQVVRGDSAAYFCASSPGGDNNEQFFGPGTRLTVL.

The chain links TRBV6-1 to TRBJ2-7; D gene uncertain. V lost 2 bases, J lost 5 bases, and 4 bases lay in between. The CDR3 runs 11 residues. The germline V gene has CDR1 MNHNS and CDR2 SASEGT. Here the CDR3 DNA reads TGTGCCAGCAGTGAACCCCACGAGCAGTACTTC. This translates into CASSEPHEQYF.

CDR3 DNA sequence: TGTGCCAGTAGTTTTGGACAGGGGGACGAGCAGTACTTC. Its protein product is CASSFGQGDEQYF. The V gene is TRBV19, the J gene TRBJ2-7; 10 bases are shared with TRBD1. Germline CDR1 reads LNHDA; CDR2 reads SQIVND (reference sequence). The CDR3 runs 13 residues. V shed 5 bases, J shed 5 bases, and the junction held 3 bases outside the gene matches.

The V call is TRBV5-6, the J call TRBJ2-1; 7 nucleotides line up with TRBD1. The CDR3 is 16 residues long. Germline CDR1 SGHDT, CDR2 YYEEEE. V was clipped by 1 base and J by 6 bases; unmatched bases: 10. As DNA, the CDR3 is TGTGCCAGCAGCTTGAGGGGGCGGACAGGCTTCAATGAGCAGTTCTTC. Encoded protein: CASSLRGRTGFNEQFF. Looking up the rest from reference TRBV5-6 and TRBJ2-1 gives the full variable domain: DAGVTQSPTHLIKTRGQQVTLRCSPKSGHDTVSWYQQALGQGPQFIFQYYEEEERQRGNFPDRFSGHQFPNYSSELNVNALLLGDSALYLCASSLRGRTGFNEQFFGPGTRLTVL.

This chain connects TRBV11-2 to TRBJ2-5; TRBD1 matches at 9 bases. The V and J ends lost 5 bases and 4 bases, in that order; junction bases with no gene match: 5. CDR1 and CDR2 from the germline V gene are SGHAT and FQNNGV. This CDR3 is 14 amino acids long. For the CDR3, the DNA is TGTGCCAGCAGCAGACGACAGGGGGGAGAGACCCAGTACTTC. It specifies CASSRRQGGETQYF.

The rearrangement uses TRBV5-1 and TRBJ1-2, with 7 bases lining up with TRBD1. Germline-derived CDR1 and CDR2 are SGHRS and YFSETQ. This CDR3 spans 16 amino acids. The V segment lost 3 bases and the J segment 2 bases; nucleotides outside the gene matches: 10. CDR3 nucleotide sequence: TGCGCCAGCAGCTCGTTGCCGGGACAGAGAAACTATGGCTACACCTTC. It specifies CASSSLPGQRNYGYTF.

The rearrangement links TRBV7-2 to TRBJ1-2; 7 bases are shared with TRBD1. The J segment lost 8 bases and the V segment lost 5 bases, leaving 8 bases of the junction unmatched. From germline, CDR1 is SGHTA and CDR2 FQGNSA. The CDR3 is 13 residues long. The CDR3 here is CASSPTGLGGYTF. Here the CDR3 DNA reads TGTGCCAGCAGCCCGACAGGGTTAGGAGGCTACACCTTC.

In this sample, this clone turned up once. V gene TRBV9 combines with J gene TRBJ2-5; 9 bases match TRBD1. With V trimmed by 3 bases and J by 1 base, 1 base remained unmatched. CDR1 SGDLS and CDR2 YYNGEE come from the germline V gene. This CDR3 comprises 14 residues. CDR3 in DNA: TGTGCCAGCAGCGCGACAGGGGGCCAAGAGACCCAGTACTTC. It encodes CASSATGGQETQYF.

This chain joins TRBV7-6 and TRBJ1-1; 10 nucleotides agree with TRBD1. Losses at the gene ends were 1 base for V and 3 bases for J; bases not matched to a gene: 2. Germline V gene lookup returns CDR1 SGHVS and CDR2 FNYEAQ. This CDR3 region has 15 residues. Here the CDR3 reads CASSLVGTGDTEAFF. The CDR3 DNA reads TGTGCCAGCAGCTTAGTAGGGACAGGGGACACTGAAGCTTTCTTT.

The chain recombines TRBV9 with TRBJ2-7; D may be TRBD1 (5 bases). Germline loops: CDR1 SGDLS, CDR2 YYNGEE. The CDR3 covers 14 residues. V shed 4 bases and J shed 2 bases, with 13 bases lying between them. The CDR3: CASSPGIPPYEQYF. CDR3 DNA: TGTGCCAGCAGCCCAGGGATACCGCCCTACGAGCAGTACTTC.

The genes are TRBV13 and TRBJ2-7; TRBD1 is a possible D gene (6 bases). The CDR3 is 15 amino acids. Germline CDR1 reads PRHDT; CDR2 reads FYEKMQ (reference sequence). V was pared by 4 bases and J by 6 bases, with 19 bases between. The DNA of the CDR3 is TGTGCCAGCAGCTCCTTACGCCGGGACACAGGCGAGCAGTACTTC. This codes for CASSSLRRDTGEQYF.

The V and J genes are TRBV11-2 and TRBJ2-7; perhaps TRBD1 as D (5 bases). The CDR3 length is 15 residues. Germline-derived CDR1 and CDR2 are SGHAT and FQNNGV. The V gene lost 1 base and the J gene lost 0 bases, with 10 bases spanning the gap. For the CDR3, the DNA is TGTGCCAGCAGCTTAGGGGGAACAGGCTCCTACGAGCAGTACTTC. Residues: CASSLGGTGSYEQYF.

V usage is TRBV2 and J usage is TRBJ1-2, with a possible D match to TRBD1 (6 bases). V shed 8 bases and J shed 2 bases, with 18 bases lying between them. Germline V lookup: CDR1 SNHLY, CDR2 FYNNEI. The length of the CDR3 is 15 residues. The CDR3 bases are TGTGCCAGCTCCTTCGACAGGTTGACGAACTATGGCTACACCTTC. Residues: CASSFDRLTNYGYTF. The full variable domain, its missing parts supplied by reference TRBV2 and TRBJ1-2, is EPEVTQTPSHQVTQMGQEVILRCVPISNHLYFYWYRQILGQKVEFLVSFYNNEISEKSEIFDDQFSVERPDGSNFTLKIRSTKLEDSAMYFCASSFDRLTNYGYTFGSGTRLTVV.

The chain couples TRBV7-2 to TRBJ2-7, with 7 nucleotides matching TRBD2. The ends lost 4 bases at V and 3 bases at J; junction bases unmatched: 6. Germline lookup yields CDR1 SGHTA and CDR2 FQGNSA. The CDR3 loop spans 14 amino acids. In DNA form, the CDR3 reads TGTGCCAGCAGCTGGCGGGGAGGGAGCTACGAGCAGTACTTC. Translation: CASSWRGGSYEQYF. The full variable domain, with the rest looked up from reference TRBV7-2 and TRBJ2-7, is GAGVSQSPSNKVTEKGKDVELRCDPISGHTALYWYRQSLGQGLEFLIYFQGNSAPDKSGLPSDRFSAERTGGSVSTLTIQRTQQEDSAVYLCASSWRGGSYEQYFGPGTRLTVT.